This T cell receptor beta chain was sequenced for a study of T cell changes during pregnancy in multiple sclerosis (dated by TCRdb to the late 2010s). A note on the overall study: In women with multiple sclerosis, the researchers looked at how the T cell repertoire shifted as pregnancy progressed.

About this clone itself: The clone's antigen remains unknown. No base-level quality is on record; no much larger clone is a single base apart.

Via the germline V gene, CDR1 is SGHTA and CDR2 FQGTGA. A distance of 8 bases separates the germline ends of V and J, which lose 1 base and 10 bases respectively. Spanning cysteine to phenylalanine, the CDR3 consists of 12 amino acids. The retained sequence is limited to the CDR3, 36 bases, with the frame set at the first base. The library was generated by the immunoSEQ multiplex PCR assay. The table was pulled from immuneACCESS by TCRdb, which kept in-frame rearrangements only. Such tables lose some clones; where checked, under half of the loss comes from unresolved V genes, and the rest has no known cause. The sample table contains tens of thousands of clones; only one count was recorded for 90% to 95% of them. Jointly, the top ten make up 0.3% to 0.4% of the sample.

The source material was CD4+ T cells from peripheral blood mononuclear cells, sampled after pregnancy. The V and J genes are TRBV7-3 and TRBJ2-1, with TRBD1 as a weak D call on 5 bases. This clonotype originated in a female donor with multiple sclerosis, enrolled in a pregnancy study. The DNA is TGTGCCAGCAGCTTAATTTCAGGGGAGCAGTTCTTC. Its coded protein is CASSLISGEQFF.